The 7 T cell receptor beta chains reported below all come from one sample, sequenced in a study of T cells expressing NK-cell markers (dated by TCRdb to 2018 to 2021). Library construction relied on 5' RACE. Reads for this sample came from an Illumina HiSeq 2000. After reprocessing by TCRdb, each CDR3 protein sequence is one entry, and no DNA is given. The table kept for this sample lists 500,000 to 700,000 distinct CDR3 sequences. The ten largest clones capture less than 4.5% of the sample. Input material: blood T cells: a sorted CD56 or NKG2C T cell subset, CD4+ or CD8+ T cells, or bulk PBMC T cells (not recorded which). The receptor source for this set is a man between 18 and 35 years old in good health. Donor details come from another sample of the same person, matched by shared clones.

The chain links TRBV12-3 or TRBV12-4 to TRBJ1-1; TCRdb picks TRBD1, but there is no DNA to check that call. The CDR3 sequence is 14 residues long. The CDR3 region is CASIRDTLNTEAFF.

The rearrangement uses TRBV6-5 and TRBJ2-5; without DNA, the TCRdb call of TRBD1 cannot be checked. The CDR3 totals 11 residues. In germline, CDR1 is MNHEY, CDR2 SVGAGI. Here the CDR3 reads CASSYGGREHF.

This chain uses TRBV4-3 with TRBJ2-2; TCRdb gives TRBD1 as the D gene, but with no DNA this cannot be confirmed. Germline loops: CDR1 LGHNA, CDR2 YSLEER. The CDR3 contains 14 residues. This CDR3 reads CASSQEWATGELFF.

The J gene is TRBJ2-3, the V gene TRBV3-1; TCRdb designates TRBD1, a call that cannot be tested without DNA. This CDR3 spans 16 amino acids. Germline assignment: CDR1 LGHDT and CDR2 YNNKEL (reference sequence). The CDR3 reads CASSHRQGAVADTQYF.

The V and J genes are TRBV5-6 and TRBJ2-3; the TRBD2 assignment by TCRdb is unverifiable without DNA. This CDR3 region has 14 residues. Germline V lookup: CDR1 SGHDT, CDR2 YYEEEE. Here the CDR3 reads CASSLRTNGNTQYF.

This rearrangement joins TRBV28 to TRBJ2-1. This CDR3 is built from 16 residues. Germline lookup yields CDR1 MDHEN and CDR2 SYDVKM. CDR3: CASSSLLASSYNEQFF.

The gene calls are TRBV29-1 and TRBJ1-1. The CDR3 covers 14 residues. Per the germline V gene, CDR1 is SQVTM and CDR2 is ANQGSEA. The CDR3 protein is CSVNHQGEGTEAFF.